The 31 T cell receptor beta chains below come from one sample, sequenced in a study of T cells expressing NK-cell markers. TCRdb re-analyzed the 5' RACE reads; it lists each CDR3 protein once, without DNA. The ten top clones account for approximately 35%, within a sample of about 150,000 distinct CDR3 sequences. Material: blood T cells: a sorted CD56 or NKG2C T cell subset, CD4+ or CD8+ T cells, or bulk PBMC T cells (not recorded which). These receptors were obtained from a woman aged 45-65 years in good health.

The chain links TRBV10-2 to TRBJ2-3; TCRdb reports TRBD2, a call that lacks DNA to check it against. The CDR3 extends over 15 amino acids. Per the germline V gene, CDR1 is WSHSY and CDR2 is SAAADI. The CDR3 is CASRGTSGYTDTQYF.

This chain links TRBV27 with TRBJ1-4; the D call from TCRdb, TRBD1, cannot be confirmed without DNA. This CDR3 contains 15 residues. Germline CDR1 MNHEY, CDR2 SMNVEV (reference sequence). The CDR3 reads CASKLEGTGHEKLFF.

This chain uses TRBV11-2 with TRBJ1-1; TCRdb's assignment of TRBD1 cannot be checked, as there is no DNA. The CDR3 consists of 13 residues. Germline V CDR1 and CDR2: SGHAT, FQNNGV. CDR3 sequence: CASTGTVNTEAFF.

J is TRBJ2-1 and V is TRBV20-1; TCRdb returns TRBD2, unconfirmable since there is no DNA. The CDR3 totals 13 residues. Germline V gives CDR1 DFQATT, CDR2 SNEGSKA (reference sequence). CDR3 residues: CSARVGLALKQFF.

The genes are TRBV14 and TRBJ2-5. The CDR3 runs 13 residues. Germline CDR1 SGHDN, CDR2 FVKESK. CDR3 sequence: CASSQDLWETQYF.

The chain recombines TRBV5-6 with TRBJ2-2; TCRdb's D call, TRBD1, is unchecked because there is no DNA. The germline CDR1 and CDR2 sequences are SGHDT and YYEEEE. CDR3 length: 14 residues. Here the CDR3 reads CASSLWERTGELFF.

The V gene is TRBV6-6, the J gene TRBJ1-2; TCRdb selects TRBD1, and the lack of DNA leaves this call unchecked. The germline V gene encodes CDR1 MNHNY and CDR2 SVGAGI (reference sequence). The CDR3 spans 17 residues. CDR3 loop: CASSYPYRVGENYGYTF.

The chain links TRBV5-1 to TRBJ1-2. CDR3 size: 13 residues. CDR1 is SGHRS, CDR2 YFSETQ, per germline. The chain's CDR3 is CASSLDRGSGYTF.

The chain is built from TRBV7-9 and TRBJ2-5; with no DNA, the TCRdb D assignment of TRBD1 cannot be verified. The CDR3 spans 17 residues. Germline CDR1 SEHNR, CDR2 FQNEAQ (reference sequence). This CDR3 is CASTNDKKRGGKETQYF.

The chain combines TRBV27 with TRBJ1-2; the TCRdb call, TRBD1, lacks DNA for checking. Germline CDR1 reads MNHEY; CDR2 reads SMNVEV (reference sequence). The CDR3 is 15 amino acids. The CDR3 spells CASTSDRGKSYGYTF.

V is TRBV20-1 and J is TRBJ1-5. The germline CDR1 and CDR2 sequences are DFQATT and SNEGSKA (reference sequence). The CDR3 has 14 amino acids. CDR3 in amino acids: CSARDPVGNQPQHF.

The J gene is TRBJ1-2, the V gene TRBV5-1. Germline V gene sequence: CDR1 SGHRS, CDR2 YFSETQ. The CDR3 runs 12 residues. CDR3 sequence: CASSLGADGYTF.

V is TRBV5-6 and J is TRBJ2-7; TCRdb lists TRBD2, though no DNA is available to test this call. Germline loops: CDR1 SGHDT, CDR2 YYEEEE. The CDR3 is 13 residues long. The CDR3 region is CASSGDGGYEQYF. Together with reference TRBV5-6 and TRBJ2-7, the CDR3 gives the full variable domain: DAGVTQSPTHLIKTRGQQVTLRCSPKSGHDTVSWYQQALGQGPQFIFQYYEEEERQRGNFPDRFSGHQFPNYSSELNVNALLLGDSALYLCASSGDGGYEQYFGPGTRLTVT.

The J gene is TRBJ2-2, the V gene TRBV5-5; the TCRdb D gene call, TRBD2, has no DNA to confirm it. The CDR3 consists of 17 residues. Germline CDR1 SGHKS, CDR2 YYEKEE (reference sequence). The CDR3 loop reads CASNDERSLPSTGELFF.

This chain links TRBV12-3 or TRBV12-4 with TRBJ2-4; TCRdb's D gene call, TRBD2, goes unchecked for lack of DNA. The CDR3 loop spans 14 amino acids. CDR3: CASSSGTGGNIQYF.

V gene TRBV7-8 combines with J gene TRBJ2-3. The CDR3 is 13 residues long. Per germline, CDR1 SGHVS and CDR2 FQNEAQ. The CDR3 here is CASSLWDTDTQYF. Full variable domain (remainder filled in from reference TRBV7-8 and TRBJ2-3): GAGVSQSPRYKVAKRGQDVALRCDPISGHVSLFWYQQALGQGPEFLTYFQNEAQLDKSGLPSDRFFAERPEGSVSTLKIQRTQQEDSAVYLCASSLWDTDTQYFGPGTRLTVL.

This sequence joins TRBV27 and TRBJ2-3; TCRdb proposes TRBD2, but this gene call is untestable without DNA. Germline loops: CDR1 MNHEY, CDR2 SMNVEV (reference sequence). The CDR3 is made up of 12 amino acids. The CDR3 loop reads CASQSGADTQYF.

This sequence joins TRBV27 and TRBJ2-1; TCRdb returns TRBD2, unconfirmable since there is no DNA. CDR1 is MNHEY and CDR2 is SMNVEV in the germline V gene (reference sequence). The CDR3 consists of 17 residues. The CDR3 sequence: CASSLSELAGGVNEQFF.

The CDR3 spells CASSHRVLNTQYF. This rearrangement joins TRBV14 to TRBJ2-3; TCRdb calls TRBD1, which cannot be checked without DNA. Germline-derived CDR1 and CDR2 are SGHDN and FVKESK. The CDR3 is 13 amino acids.

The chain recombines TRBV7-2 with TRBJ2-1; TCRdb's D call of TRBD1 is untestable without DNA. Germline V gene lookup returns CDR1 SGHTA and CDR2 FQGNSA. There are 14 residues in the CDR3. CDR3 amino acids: CASGDWGPYTEQFF.

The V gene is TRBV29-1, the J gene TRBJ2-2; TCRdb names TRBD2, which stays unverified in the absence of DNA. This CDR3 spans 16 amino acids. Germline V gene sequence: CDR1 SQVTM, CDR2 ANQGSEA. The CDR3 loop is CSVPNLGVGERGELFF.

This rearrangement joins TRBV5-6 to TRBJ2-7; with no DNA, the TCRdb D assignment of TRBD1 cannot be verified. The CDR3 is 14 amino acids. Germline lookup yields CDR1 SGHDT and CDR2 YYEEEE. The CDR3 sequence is CASSLASSGDEQYF.

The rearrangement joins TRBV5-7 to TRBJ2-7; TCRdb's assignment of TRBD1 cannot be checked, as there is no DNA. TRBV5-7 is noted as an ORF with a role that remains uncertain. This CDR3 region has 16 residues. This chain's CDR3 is CASSFVLRRGFHEQYF.

The CDR3 is CASSPDRWSYNEQFF. V is TRBV27 and J is TRBJ2-1. Germline V lookup: CDR1 MNHEY, CDR2 SMNVEV (reference sequence). The CDR3 is made up of 15 amino acids.

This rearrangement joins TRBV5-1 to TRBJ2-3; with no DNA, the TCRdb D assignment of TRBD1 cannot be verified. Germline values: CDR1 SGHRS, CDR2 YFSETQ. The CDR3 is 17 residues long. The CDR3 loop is CASASPPGGLSTDTQYF.

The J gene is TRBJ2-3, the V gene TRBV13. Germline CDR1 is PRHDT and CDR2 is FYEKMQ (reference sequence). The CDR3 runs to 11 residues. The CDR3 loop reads CATRSTDTQYF. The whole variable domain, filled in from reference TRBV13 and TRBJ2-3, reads AAGVIQSPRHLIKEKRETATLKCYPIPRHDTVYWYQQGPGQDPQFLISFYEKMQSDKGSIPDRFSAQQFSDYHSELNMSSLELGDSALYFCATRSTDTQYFGPGTRLTVL.

The CDR3 sequence: CASSLGTGGRNTGELFF. V usage is TRBV7-9 and J usage is TRBJ2-2; TCRdb proposes TRBD2, but this gene call is untestable without DNA. CDR1 and CDR2 from the germline V gene are SEHNR and FQNEAQ (reference sequence). This CDR3 is built from 17 residues.

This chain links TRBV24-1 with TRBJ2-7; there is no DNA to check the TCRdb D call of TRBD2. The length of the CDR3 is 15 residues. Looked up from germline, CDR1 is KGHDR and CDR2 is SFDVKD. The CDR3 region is CATSGNQGLDYEQYF.

The CDR3 protein is CASSEYLVRGRDTGELFF. J is TRBJ2-2 and V is TRBV25-1; TCRdb gives TRBD2 as the D gene, but with no DNA this cannot be confirmed. This CDR3 comprises 18 residues. The V gene's germline CDR1 is MGHDK and CDR2 SYGVNS.

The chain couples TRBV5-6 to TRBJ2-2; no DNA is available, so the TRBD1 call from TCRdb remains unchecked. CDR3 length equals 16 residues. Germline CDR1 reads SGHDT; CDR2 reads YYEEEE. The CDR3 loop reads CASSAGGAGATGELFF.

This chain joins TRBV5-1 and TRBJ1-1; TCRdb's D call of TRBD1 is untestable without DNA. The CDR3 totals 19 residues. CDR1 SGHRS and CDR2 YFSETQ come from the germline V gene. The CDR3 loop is CASSLGPPTGSALNTEAFF. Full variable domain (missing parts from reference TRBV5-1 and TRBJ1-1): KAGVTQTPRYLIKTRGQQVTLSCSPISGHRSVSWYQQTPGQGLQFLFEYFSETQRNKGNFPGRFSGRQFSNSRSEMNVSTLELGDSALYLCASSLGPPTGSALNTEAFFGQGTRLTVV.